The sequence of this T cell receptor beta chain was determined in a study of CD8 T cells in ankylosing spondylitis. Regarding the study as a whole: About 8 highly homologous variants made up a TCR beta motif that seemed to typify ankylosing spondylitis blood. Disease-linked clones were found to be CD8+ and relatively rare in peripheral blood.

There are many counts of this clonotype. Its specificity is unknown. The V segment lost 7 bases and the J segment 5 bases; nucleotides outside the gene matches: 6. The length of the CDR3 is 13 residues. Germline V gene data show CDR1 as MNHEY and CDR2 as SVGEGT. A quantitative 5'-RACE method, one with molecular barcodes, was used to make TCR beta libraries. TCRdb re-called the 5' RACE reads through MiXCR, storing one row per CDR3 protein. Of 180,000 or so distinct CDR3 sequences listed, 11% are singletons. What was sequenced was blood, either unsorted or a sorted T cell fraction (not recorded which). This sequence originates from a male donor with ankylosing spondylitis or in good health (not recorded which). The rearrangement joins TRBV6-2 or TRBV6-3 to TRBJ1-1, with 8 bases identical to TRBD1. DNA for the CDR3: TGTGCCAGCATCGGGACAGGCGAGACTGAAGCTTTCTTT. Translating gives CASIGTGETEAFF.